The following is a T cell receptor (beta chain) sequence with its context. Its antigen is still unknown. In each sample, at least 7 million PBMCs were isolated. These data belong to a study of blood T cells in healthy people across ages. Per germline, CDR1 SGHKS and CDR2 YYEKEE (reference sequence). V lost 0 bases, J lost 2 bases, and 11 bases lay in between. CDR3 length: 16 amino acids. A second PCR of about 7 to 12 cycles used a sample-barcoded 5' primer and a J-beta primer mix. Each sample yielded at least 3 million CDR3-containing paired-end reads. MiXCR, run by TCRdb on the 5' RACE reads, gives a single entry per CDR3 protein. In the table there are 650,000 to 1,000,000 distinct CDR3 sequences, about 37% of which are singletons. Whole-study results and caveats: PBMCs went unsorted, and a conclusive naive versus antigen-experienced comparison was therefore prevented. Estimated diversity, derived from one million T cells, was regarded as an underestimate.

The source of this sequence is a man between 18 and 35 years old in good health. The genes are TRBV5-5 and TRBJ2-2; D is uncertain. The sample consisted of blood. CDR3 residues: CASSLERAPNTGELFF. Written as DNA, the CDR3 is TGTGCCAGCAGCTTGGAAAGGGCACCTAACACCGGGGAGCTGTTTTTT. Supplemented by reference TRBV5-5 and TRBJ2-2, the full variable domain reads DAGVTQSPTHLIKTRGQQVTLRCSPISGHKSVSWYQQVLGQGPQFIFQYYEKEERGRGNFPDRFSARQFPNYSSELNVNALLLGDSALYLCASSLERAPNTGELFFGEGSRLTVL.